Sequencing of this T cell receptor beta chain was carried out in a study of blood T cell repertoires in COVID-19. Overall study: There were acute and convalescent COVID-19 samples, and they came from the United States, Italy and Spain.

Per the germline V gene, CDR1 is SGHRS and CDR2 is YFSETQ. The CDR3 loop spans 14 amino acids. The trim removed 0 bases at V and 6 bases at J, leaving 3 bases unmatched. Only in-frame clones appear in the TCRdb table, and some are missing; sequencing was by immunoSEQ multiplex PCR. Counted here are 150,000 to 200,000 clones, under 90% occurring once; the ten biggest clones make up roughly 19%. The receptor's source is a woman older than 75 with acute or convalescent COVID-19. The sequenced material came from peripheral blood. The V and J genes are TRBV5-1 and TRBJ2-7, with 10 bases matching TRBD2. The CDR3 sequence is CASSLVSSGSEQYF. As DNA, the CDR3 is TGCGCCAGCAGCTTGGTGTCTAGCGGGAGCGAGCAGTACTTC.